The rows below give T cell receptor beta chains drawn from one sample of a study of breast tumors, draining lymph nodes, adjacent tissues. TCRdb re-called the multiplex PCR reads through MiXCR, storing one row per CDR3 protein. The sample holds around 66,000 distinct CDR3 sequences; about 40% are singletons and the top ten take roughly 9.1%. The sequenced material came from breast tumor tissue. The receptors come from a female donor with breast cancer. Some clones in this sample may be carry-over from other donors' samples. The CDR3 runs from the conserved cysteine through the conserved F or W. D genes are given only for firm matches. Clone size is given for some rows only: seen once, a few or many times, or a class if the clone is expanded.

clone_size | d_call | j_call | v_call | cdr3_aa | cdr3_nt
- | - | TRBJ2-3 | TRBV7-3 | CASSYAGNADTQYF | TGTGCCAGCAGCTACGCAGGGAATGCAGATACGCAGTATTTT
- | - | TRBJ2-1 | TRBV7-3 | CASRSRSGGQGEQFF | TGTGCCAGCAGGTCCAGGTCCGGGGGGCAGGGTGAGCAGTTCTTC
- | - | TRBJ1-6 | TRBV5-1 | CASSLAGSSYSPLHF | TGCGCCAGCAGCTTGGCCGGGTCCAGCTATTCACCCCTCCACTTT
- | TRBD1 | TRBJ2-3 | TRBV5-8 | CASSLETGATDTQYF | TGTGCCAGCAGCTTGGAGACAGGGGCCACAGATACGCAGTATTTT
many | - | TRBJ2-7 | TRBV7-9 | CASSHETGSYEQYF | TGTGCCAGCAGCCATGAGACAGGCTCCTACGAGCAGTACTTC
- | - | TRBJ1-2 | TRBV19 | CAFLGGADGYTF | TGTGCCTTCTTGGGGGGTGCCGATGGCTACACCTTC
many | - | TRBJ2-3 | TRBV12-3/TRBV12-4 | CASSFRATDTQYF | TGTGCCAGCAGTTTTCGAGCGACAGATACGCAGTATTTT
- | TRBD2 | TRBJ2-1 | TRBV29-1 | CSSDGGAYSYNEQFF | TGCAGCTCCGACGGGGGGGCTTACTCCTACAATGAGCAGTTCTTC
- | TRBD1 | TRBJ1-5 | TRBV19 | CASSTKGQGETQHF | TGTGCCAGTAGTACCAAGGGACAGGGGGAGACCCAGCATTTT
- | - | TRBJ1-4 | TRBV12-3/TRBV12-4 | CASSLPTTNEKLFF | TGTGCCAGCAGCCTACCTACGACTAATGAAAAACTGTTCTTT
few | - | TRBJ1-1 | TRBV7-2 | CASSLYRGSTEAFF | TGTGCCAGCAGCTTATATCGGGGTAGCACTGAAGCTTTCTTT
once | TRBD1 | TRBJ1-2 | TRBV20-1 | CSAQRTGANYGYTF | TGCAGTGCTCAACGGACAGGGGCTAACTATGGCTACACCTTC
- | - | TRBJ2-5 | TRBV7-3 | CASSSRGGQPQYF | TGTGCCAGCAGCTCCCGGGGAGGTCAGCCCCAGTACTTC
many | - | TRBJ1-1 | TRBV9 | CASSEMTGITAFF | TGTGCCAGCAGCGAGATGACAGGTATAACAGCTTTCTTT
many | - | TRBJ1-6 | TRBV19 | CASSRNSPLHF | TGTGCCAGTAGCCGGAATTCACCCCTCCACTTT
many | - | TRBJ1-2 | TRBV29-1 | CSVVRNYGYTF | TGCAGCGTTGTCAGGAACTATGGCTACACCTTC
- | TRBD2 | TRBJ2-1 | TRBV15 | CATSSRASGSTGF | TGCGCCACCAGCAGCAGGGCTAGCGGCTCTACCGGCTTC
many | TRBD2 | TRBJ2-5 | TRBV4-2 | CASSQGSGGTQETQYF | TGTGCCAGCAGCCAAGGTAGCGGGGGAACCCAAGAGACCCAGTACTTC
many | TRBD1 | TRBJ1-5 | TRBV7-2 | CASSLATGQASNQPQHF | TGTGCCAGCAGCTTAGCTACGGGACAGGCTAGCAATCAGCCCCAGCATTTT
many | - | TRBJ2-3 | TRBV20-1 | CSASSQRTDTQYF | TGCAGTGCTAGCTCGCAACGCACAGATACGCAGTATTTT
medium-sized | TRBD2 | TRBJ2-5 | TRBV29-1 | CSALQREWQETQYF | TGCAGCGCTCTCCAGCGGGAATGGCAAGAGACCCAGTACTTC
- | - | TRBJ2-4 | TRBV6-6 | CASSRPGTAGAVNIQYF | TGTGCCAGCAGTCGACCCGGGACTGCCGGAGCCGTGAACATTCAGTACTTC
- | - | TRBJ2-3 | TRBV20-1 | CSARTWDQSPDTQYF | TGCAGTGCTAGAACCTGGGACCAGAGCCCGGATACGCAGTATTTT
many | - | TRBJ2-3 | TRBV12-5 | CASVPQGRVADTQYF | TGTGCTAGTGTCCCTCAGGGCAGGGTTGCAGATACGCAGTATTTT
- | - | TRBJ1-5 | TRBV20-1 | CCVFLCQQPRCQPQHF | -
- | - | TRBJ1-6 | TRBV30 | CAWRGAYNSPLHF | TGTGCCTGGAGGGGGGCCTATAATTCACCCCTCCACTTT
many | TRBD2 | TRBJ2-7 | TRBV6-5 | CASSPLRTSGSYEQYF | TGTGCCAGCAGTCCTCTCCGGACTAGCGGGTCCTACGAGCAGTACTTC
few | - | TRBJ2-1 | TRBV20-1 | CSAYYNEQFF | TGCAGTGCTTATTACAATGAGCAGTTCTTC
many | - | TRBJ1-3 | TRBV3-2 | CASSQDRTGISGNTIYF | TGTGCCAGCAGCCAAGACCGGACAGGGATTTCAGGAAACACCATATATTTT
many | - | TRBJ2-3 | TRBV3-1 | CASSPEYTDTQYF | TGTGCCAGCAGCCCTGAGTACACAGATACGCAGTATTTT
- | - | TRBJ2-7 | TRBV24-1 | CATRGQGGRGEQYF | TGTGCCACCAGGGGGCAGGGGGGGCGGGGGGAGCAGTACTTC
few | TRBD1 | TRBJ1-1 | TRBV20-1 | CSARLTGVTEAFF | TGCAGTGCTAGACTCACAGGGGTTACTGAAGCTTTCTTT
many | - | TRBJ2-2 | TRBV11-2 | CASSPWSRTYANTGELFF | TGTGCCAGCAGCCCGTGGTCCAGAACTTACGCGAACACCGGGGAGCTGTTTTTT
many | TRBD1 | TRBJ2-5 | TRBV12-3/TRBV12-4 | CASLRGRGETQYF | TGTGCCAGCCTCAGGGGGCGCGGGGAGACCCAGTACTTC
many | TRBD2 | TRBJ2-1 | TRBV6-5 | CASSHTPSSGTYNEQFF | TGTGCCAGCAGTCACACCCCTTCTAGCGGGACATACAATGAGCAGTTCTTC
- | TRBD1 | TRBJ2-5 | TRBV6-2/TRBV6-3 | CTSSTGGAVTQYF | TGTACCAGCAGTACAGGGGGCGCAGTGACCCAGTACTTC
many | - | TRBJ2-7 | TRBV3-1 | CASSRLLSGPSYEQYF | TGTGCCAGCAGCCGACTTCTTTCAGGACCCTCCTACGAGCAGTACTTC
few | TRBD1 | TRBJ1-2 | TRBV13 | CASSLGTGAPNYGYTF | TGTGCCAGCAGCTTAGGGACAGGGGCTCCTAACTATGGCTACACCTTC
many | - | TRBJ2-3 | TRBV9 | CASGAHDTQYF | TGTGCCAGCGGGGCACATGATACGCAGTATTTT
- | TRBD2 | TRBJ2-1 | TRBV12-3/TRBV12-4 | CASSLPTTSGRFTYNEQFF | TGTGCCAGCAGCCTACCTACGACTAGCGGGAGATTCACCTACAATGAGCAGTTCTTC